This T cell receptor (beta chain) stems from a study of cytomegalovirus exposure and HLA in healthy donors. General observations from the study: Per published reports, the classifier diagnosed cytomegalovirus status with high specificity and sensitivity. Specificity for CMV antigens was confirmed in vitro for a few of the CMV-associated chains. In a later analysis, HLA-C alleles had the fewest associated TCRs, DRB1 alleles the most.

Donors had nominal health at sampling but likely had unrecorded immune exposures. The CDR3 runs 15 residues. V was shortened by 1 base and J by 4 bases, with 13 bases between the two germline ends. Looked up from germline, CDR1 is SEHNR and CDR2 is FQNEAQ (reference sequence). For this clone: The antigen remains undetermined.

Amplification used 60 Vbeta primers and 13 Jbeta primers. TCRdb keeps only in-frame clones here, not all; method: immunoSEQ multiplex PCR. The table shows roughly 150,000 clones, with about four fifths occurring only once. Sequencing was performed on PBMCs. The sequence came from a man aged 30 to 39 in good health. The chain is built from TRBV7-9 and TRBJ1-2; a possible D gene is TRBD1 (6 bases). CDR3 protein: CASSLGGEGGYGYTF. The CDR3 nucleotides read TGTGCCAGCAGCTTAGGAGGGGAAGGGGGCTATGGCTACACCTTC. The complete variable domain, with remaining parts taken from reference TRBV7-9 and TRBJ1-2, reads DTGVSQNPRHKITKRGQNVTFRCDPISEHNRLYWYRQTLGQGPEFLTYFQNEAQLEKSRLLSDRFSAERPKGSFSTLEIQRTEQGDSAMYLCASSLGGEGGYGYTFGSGTRLTVV.